Each of the 18 T cell receptor beta chains below was sequenced from the same sample in a study of blood T cell repertoires in COVID-19. The table came from immunoSEQ multiplex PCR; TCRdb's copy has only in-frame clones and leaves some out. The sample records some 11,000 clones, roughly 90% being singletons. The sequencing input was peripheral blood. Receptor source: a human donor in a cohort sampled during active COVID-19.

This clone has only one observation. The gene calls are TRBV4-1 and TRBJ1-1; a possible D gene is TRBD1 (6 bases). The V end lost 0 bases, the J end lost 1 base, and 15 bases lay between the germline ends. The CDR3 runs 17 residues. The germline V gene encodes CDR1 MGHRA and CDR2 YSYEKL. The CDR3 bases are TGCGCCAGCAGCCAAGATAGGGGGATCGGCGGGAACACTGAAGCTTTCTTT. It is translated as CASSQDRGIGGNTEAFF.

The chain carries TRBV12-3 or TRBV12-4 and TRBJ1-2; D is perhaps TRBD1 (5 bases). CDR3 length: 12 amino acids. Trimming cost V 3 bases and J 4 bases, with 6 bases left between them. The CDR3 DNA reads TGTGCCAGCAGTTTGCAGGGCTATGGCTACACCTTC. Protein product: CASSLQGYGYTF.

V gene TRBV5-1 combines with J gene TRBJ1-6; 9 bases fit TRBD1. This CDR3 region has 14 residues. With V trimmed by 4 bases and J by 13 bases, 9 bases remained unmatched. Germline V CDR1 and CDR2: SGHRS, YFSETQ. The CDR3 loop is CASSGGQGPGPLHF. The CDR3 DNA follows: TGCGCCAGCAGCGGGGGACAGGGCCCCGGGCCCCTCCACTTT.

This chain connects TRBV12-3 or TRBV12-4 to TRBJ1-5; TRBD1 matches at 7 bases. Losses at the gene ends were 6 bases for V and 4 bases for J; bases not matched to a gene: 3. The CDR3 sequence is 13 residues long. The CDR3 loop reads CASRLGQNQPQHF. CDR3 DNA sequence: TGTGCCAGCAGACTGGGACAGAATCAGCCCCAGCATTTT.

The chain joins TRBV5-4 to TRBJ2-3; weak D call: TRBD2 (5 bases). The CDR3 sequence is 15 residues long. Germline V lookup: CDR1 SGHNT, CDR2 YYREEE (reference sequence). The V gene lost 4 bases and the J gene lost 0 bases, with 12 bases spanning the gap. The CDR3 spells CASSIGVTSTDTQYF. DNA for the CDR3: TGTGCCAGCAGCATCGGGGTGACTAGCACAGATACGCAGTATTTT. The whole variable domain, remainder taken from reference TRBV5-4 and TRBJ2-3, is ETGVTQSPTHLIKTRGQQVTLRCSSQSGHNTVSWYQQALGQGPQFIFQYYREEENGRGNFPPRFSGLQFPNYSSELNVNALELDDSALYLCASSIGVTSTDTQYFGPGTRLTVL.

The chain couples TRBV4-3 to TRBJ2-3; D is perhaps TRBD2 (7 bases). CDR3 length: 17 residues. V shed 4 bases and J shed 1 base, with 18 bases lying between them. Germline V gives CDR1 LGHNA, CDR2 YSLEER. CDR3 DNA: TGCGCCAGCAGCCCTTCCGTGGGGGGGCTCGGCACAGATACGCAGTATTTT. This gives the protein CASSPSVGGLGTDTQYF.

The chain carries TRBV30 and TRBJ1-3, with TRBD1 matching 9 bases. Trimming cost V 8 bases and J 4 bases; bases outside gene matches: 9. Germline values: CDR1 GTSNPN, CDR2 SVGIG (reference sequence). This CDR3 is 14 amino acids long. The CDR3 reads CALRDRAGGNTIYF. In DNA form, the CDR3 reads TGTGCCCTCCGGGACAGGGCCGGGGGAAACACCATATATTTT.

This chain joins TRBV23-1 and TRBJ1-5; maybe TRBD1 (6 bases). TRBV23-1 is known as an ORF, though its function is uncertain. The CDR3 contains 16 residues. Trimming removed 3 bases at V and 5 bases at J, with 17 bases between. The CDR3 region has the DNA TGCGCCAGCAGTCAGGGGGGGCAGGGCGGCGATCAGCCCCAGCATTTT. Encoded protein: CASSQGGQGGDQPQHF.

This chain connects TRBV10-3 to TRBJ2-3; 9 bases fit TRBD2. J was trimmed by 2 bases and V by 4 bases; bases with no gene match: 7. CDR3 length: 16 amino acids. CDR1 ENHRY and CDR2 SYGVKD come from the germline V gene. In nucleotides, the CDR3 is TGTGCCATCAGTGCCGGGACTAGCTTTTACACAGATACGCAGTATTTT. Protein product: CAISAGTSFYTDTQYF.

This clone was seen once. CDR3 residues: CASSYGLQGTDTQYF. The CDR3 nucleotides are TGTGCCAGCAGCTACGGGCTACAGGGCACAGATACGCAGTATTTT. This rearrangement joins TRBV5-4 to TRBJ2-3, with D possibly matching TRBD1 (5 bases). Germline values: CDR1 SGHNT, CDR2 YYREEE (reference sequence). Trimming stripped 3 bases from V and 1 base from J, with 12 bases between. This CDR3 region has 15 residues.

This clone was recorded a few times. This chain connects TRBV11-2 to TRBJ1-1; possibly TRBD1 for D (5 bases). V was shortened by 5 bases and J by 6 bases, with 10 bases between the two germline ends. Germline CDR1 SGHAT, CDR2 FQNNGV. CDR3 size: 12 residues. Here the CDR3 reads CASSPTGAEAFF. The CDR3 DNA sequence: TGTGCCAGCAGCCCGACGGGGGCTGAAGCTTTCTTT. Full variable domain (missing parts from reference TRBV11-2 and TRBJ1-1): EAGVAQSPRYKIIEKRQSVAFWCNPISGHATLYWYQQILGQGPKLLIQFQNNGVVDDSQLPKDRFSAERLKGVDSTLKIQPAKLEDSAVYLCASSPTGAEAFFGQGTRLTVV.

This chain links TRBV28 with TRBJ1-2, with a weak D call TRBD1 (6 bases). Germline-derived CDR1 and CDR2 are MDHEN and SYDVKM. V was cut by 10 bases and J by 0 bases, with 6 bases left in between. The CDR3 has 11 amino acids. The chain's CDR3 is CATGANYGYTF. The DNA for the CDR3 is TGTGCCACAGGGGCTAACTATGGCTACACCTTC.

The chain joins TRBV10-3 to TRBJ2-5; 7 bases agree with TRBD2. This CDR3 is 14 amino acids long. J lost 5 bases, V lost 4 bases, and 7 bases had no gene match. Germline V gene lookup returns CDR1 ENHRY and CDR2 SYGVKD. The DNA of the CDR3 is TGTGCCATCAGTGCCGGGGGGAAGGTGGAGACCCAGTACTTC. Amino acids: CAISAGGKVETQYF.

The chain uses TRBV6-5 and TRBJ2-7; 9 nucleotides line up with TRBD2. V was clipped by 0 bases and J by 4 bases; unmatched bases: 4. This CDR3 has 15 amino acids. Germline loops: CDR1 MNHEY, CDR2 SVGAGI. The CDR3 protein is CASSYSPSGEYEQYF. CDR3 bases: TGTGCCAGCAGTTACTCACCTAGCGGGGAGTACGAGCAGTACTTC.

This chain connects TRBV11-3 to TRBJ1-6; TRBD1 matches at 9 bases. Per germline, CDR1 SGHNT and CDR2 YENEEA. V lost 7 bases and J lost 14; bases outside the gene matches: 18. This CDR3 is 16 amino acids long. The CDR3 DNA follows: TGTGCCAGCACCCCAAGGTGGGACAGGGTCGAATGGGCCCTCCACTTT. It specifies CASTPRWDRVEWALHF.

The chain couples TRBV27 to TRBJ2-6, with D possibly TRBD2 on 5 matching bases. Germline CDR1 MNHEY, CDR2 SMNVEV (reference sequence). The CDR3 extends over 16 amino acids. Deletions cut 3 bases from V and 4 bases from J, with 13 bases between. CDR3 sequence reads: CASSFQRVSGANVLTF. CDR3 in DNA: TGTGCCAGCAGTTTCCAGAGGGTCTCCGGGGCCAACGTCCTGACTTTC. Full variable domain (remainder filled in from reference TRBV27 and TRBJ2-6): EAQVTQNPRYLITVTGKKLTVTCSQNMNHEYMSWYRQDPGLGLRQIYYSMNVEVTDKGDVPEGYKVSRKEKRNFPLILESPSPNQTSLYFCASSFQRVSGANVLTFGAGSRLTVL.

The chain uses TRBV28 and TRBJ1-1; tentatively, D is TRBD1 (6 bases). This CDR3 has 14 residues. Per germline, CDR1 MDHEN and CDR2 SYDVKM. V was clipped by 3 bases and J by 4 bases, with 12 bases between them. The CDR3 is CASSLKAQGTEAFF. In DNA, the CDR3 is TGTGCCAGCAGTTTGAAGGCACAGGGCACTGAAGCTTTCTTT.

V is TRBV7-9 and J is TRBJ2-7; 8 positions agree with TRBD2. CDR1 and CDR2 from the germline V gene are SEHNR and FQNEAQ (reference sequence). The CDR3 has 14 residues. Trimming removed 4 bases from V and 5 bases from J; junction bases left unmatched: 7. CDR3 sequence reads: CASSYSRGGHEQYF. As DNA, the CDR3 is TGTGCCAGCAGCTACTCCCGGGGGGGCCACGAGCAGTACTTC.